What follows is one TCR beta chain and its context. This sample is part of a study of blood T cell repertoires in COVID-19. As for the study in general: Acute and convalescent COVID-19 samples came from the United States, Italy and Spain.

Clones were sequenced by immunoSEQ multiplex PCR, and TCRdb holds only the in-frame ones, with some missing. The sample lists some 430,000 clones, roughly 88% occurring once. Participant age was about 18 to 89 years, and participants resided in fewer than 25 US areas. Each participant's cohort was designated according to participant-reported clinical history. What the recovered Cohort 3 donors had was two negative PCRs, clearance, or symptom resolution. V was pared by 1 base and J by 2 bases, with 7 bases of the junction left unmatched. This CDR3 spans 17 amino acids. The germline V gene encodes CDR1 SGHRS and CDR2 YFSETQ.

V gene TRBV5-1 combines with J gene TRBJ2-1, with 9 positions matching TRBD2. This clonotype was sampled from a man between 18 and 35 years old who had recovered from COVID-19. The sequenced sample consisted of PBMCs or T cells enriched from blood (not recorded which). The CDR3 bases are TGCGCCAGCAGCTTGTCAGGCGGGAGGGCGACCTACAATGAGCAGTTCTTC. Amino acids: CASSLSGGRATYNEQFF.